Described below is a single T cell receptor (beta chain) sequence and its context. The CDR3 spans 17 residues. Looked up from germline, CDR1 is MNHEY and CDR2 is SMNVEV (reference sequence). Trimming pared 6 bases from V and 2 bases from J, leaving 19 bases between. The sample comes from a study of blood T cell repertoires in COVID-19. Study overall: The origin of the acute and convalescent COVID-19 samples was the United States, Italy and Spain.

TCRdb keeps only in-frame clones here, not all; method: immunoSEQ multiplex PCR. The sample lists about 190,000 clones, roughly 91% occurring once. This receptor was identified in a human donor in a cohort sampled during active COVID-19. The sequenced sample was peripheral blood. The genes are TRBV27 and TRBJ2-2; possibly TRBD1 for D (5 bases). DNA of the CDR3: TGTGCCAGCAGCCAAAGCGCCGGACACTCTAACACCGGGGAGCTGTTTTTT. Its protein product is CASSQSAGHSNTGELFF.